The rows below give T cell receptor beta chains drawn from one sample of a study of blood T cell repertoires in COVID-19. Sequencing was performed with immunoSEQ multiplex PCR; in TCRdb, only in-frame clones are kept and a portion is missing. The table lists under 60,000 clones, approximately 88% of them singletons, with roughly 55% in the top ten. Material for sequencing was peripheral blood. The source is a man in his 70s with acute or convalescent COVID-19. CDR3s include the opening cysteine and the closing phenylalanine or tryptophan. Fields, in order: J gene, V gene, CDR3 length, D gene, CDR3 protein. The D gene is left open where the match is weak.

J: TRBJ2-3; V: TRBV11-2; length: 15; D: TRBD2; CDR3: CASSDGTSGGGTQYF
J: TRBJ2-5; V: TRBV30; length: 16; D: TRBD1; CDR3: CAWNRGLEIYQETQYF
J: TRBJ1-4; V: TRBV4-3; length: 15; D: TRBD1; CDR3: CASSQTTGTREKLFF
J: TRBJ1-6; V: TRBV5-1; length: 14; D: TRBD1; CDR3: CASSYDRDHSPLHF
J: TRBJ2-2; V: TRBV6-5; length: 14; D: TRBD1; CDR3: CASSYRGHTGELFF
J: TRBJ1-3; V: TRBV18; length: 17; D: NA; CDR3: CASSPPGRGSSGNTIYF
J: TRBJ2-1; V: TRBV7-8; length: 15; D: TRBD1; CDR3: CASSPREGAQDEQFF
J: TRBJ1-2; V: TRBV9; length: 14; D: TRBD1; CDR3: CASSAGQGIYGYTF
J: TRBJ1-6; V: TRBV28; length: 15; D: NA; CDR3: CASRHGGGGDSPLHF
J: TRBJ1-1; V: TRBV28; length: 15; D: NA; CDR3: CASSLSFTMNTEAFF
J: TRBJ1-2; V: TRBV5-8; length: 13; D: NA; CDR3: CASSWSFNYGYTF
J: TRBJ2-1; V: TRBV28; length: 15; D: NA; CDR3: CASTRISGRGNEQFF
J: TRBJ1-2; V: TRBV10-2; length: 13; D: NA; CDR3: CASTPGHLYGYTF
J: TRBJ2-5; V: TRBV18; length: 14; D: TRBD1; CDR3: CASSPTGGRETQYF
J: TRBJ1-5; V: TRBV18; length: 12; D: NA; CDR3: CASSPENQPQHF
J: TRBJ1-5; V: TRBV5-1; length: 15; D: NA; CDR3: CASSLDGFSGQPQHF
J: TRBJ2-2; V: TRBV2; length: 13; D: NA; CDR3: CASSVQATGELFF
J: TRBJ2-7; V: TRBV7-2; length: 13; D: TRBD1; CDR3: CASSSGTGGEQYF
J: TRBJ1-6; V: TRBV6-5; length: 15; D: TRBD1; CDR3: CASSYKGQDPSPLHF
J: TRBJ1-3; V: TRBV18; length: 16; D: NA; CDR3: CASSPSSGFDGNTIYF
J: TRBJ2-6; V: TRBV10-3; length: 16; D: NA; CDR3: CAISESRSSGANVLTF
J: TRBJ1-5; V: TRBV21-1; length: 18; D: NA; CDR3: CASSKDPRVGWGNQPQHF
J: TRBJ1-6; V: TRBV7-2; length: 16; D: NA; CDR3: CASSLVQGQNNSPLHF
J: TRBJ2-4; V: TRBV7-2; length: 19; D: NA; CDR3: CASSIRTGFLTLAKNIQYF
J: TRBJ1-2; V: TRBV7-2; length: 13; D: NA; CDR3: CASSLVGVGGYTF
J: TRBJ1-1; V: TRBV30; length: 14; D: NA; CDR3: CAWSDDPAGTEAFF
J: TRBJ1-1; V: TRBV5-6; length: 13; D: NA; CDR3: CASSPGVNTEAFF
J: TRBJ1-2; V: TRBV7-9; length: 14; D: NA; CDR3: CASTSRDSNYGYTF
J: TRBJ1-4; V: TRBV30; length: 14; D: TRBD1; CDR3: CAWSPGGRSEKLFF
J: TRBJ1-5; V: TRBV20-1; length: 14; D: NA; CDR3: CSASTPGKNQPQHF
J: TRBJ1-1; V: TRBV2; length: 14; D: TRBD1; CDR3: CASSSDRGTGEAFF
J: TRBJ1-4; V: TRBV6-5; length: 15; D: TRBD1; CDR3: CASWTGNPTNEKLFF
J: TRBJ2-4; V: TRBV10-1; length: 21; D: TRBD2; CDR3: CASSEAHTLRLAGVPKNIQYF
J: TRBJ1-5; V: TRBV15; length: 16; D: NA; CDR3: CATSLQRGVPNQPQHF
J: TRBJ2-5; V: TRBV5-4; length: 13; D: NA; CDR3: CASSTQRSSDAYF
J: TRBJ1-2; V: TRBV30; length: 14; D: TRBD1; CDR3: CAWRPTGGGYGYTF
J: TRBJ1-2; V: TRBV5-4; length: 13; D: TRBD1; CDR3: CAIGQGKTYGYTF
J: TRBJ2-1; V: TRBV6-6; length: 15; D: TRBD2; CDR3: CASSYRREGRNEQFF
J: TRBJ1-1; V: TRBV5-6; length: 12; D: TRBD1; CDR3: CASSLAAGGAFF
J: TRBJ2-7; V: TRBV10-3; length: 16; D: NA; CDR3: CAISDPGLGENYEQYF
J: TRBJ1-4; V: TRBV6-5; length: 16; D: NA; CDR3: CASSYSRARRGEKLFF
J: TRBJ1-1; V: TRBV11-2; length: 15; D: NA; CDR3: CASSLGRGGHTEAFF
J: TRBJ2-5; V: TRBV11-2; length: 14; D: TRBD2; CDR3: CASSLGLAEETQYF
J: TRBJ1-1; V: TRBV18; length: 13; D: NA; CDR3: CASSPRSGTEAFF
J: TRBJ2-7; V: TRBV29-1; length: 10; D: NA; CDR3: CSVGTVEQYF
J: TRBJ2-7; V: TRBV2; length: 13; D: NA; CDR3: CASSEVWSGRFSF
J: TRBJ2-1; V: TRBV5-6; length: 15; D: NA; CDR3: CASSFRQPLANEQFF
J: TRBJ2-7; V: TRBV5-1; length: 16; D: NA; CDR3: CASSSADSTHSYEQYF
J: TRBJ2-1; V: TRBV10-1; length: 14; D: NA; CDR3: CASSDSASENEQFF
J: TRBJ1-3; V: TRBV11-3; length: 15; D: NA; CDR3: CASSLKGSSGNTIYF
J: TRBJ1-2; V: TRBV4-3; length: 13; D: TRBD1; CDR3: CASSQRQGDGYTF
J: TRBJ1-1; V: TRBV6-5; length: 14; D: NA; CDR3: CASSYSRPNTEAFF
J: TRBJ1-1; V: TRBV7-8; length: 15; D: TRBD1; CDR3: CASSLYRGSFLGAFF
J: TRBJ1-6; V: TRBV10-1; length: 13; D: NA; CDR3: CASSETGTPPLHF
J: TRBJ2-7; V: TRBV19; length: 14; D: NA; CDR3: CASSEAGSSYEQYF